These 10 T cell receptor beta chains were sequenced from one sample in a study of blood T cell repertoires in COVID-19 (TCRdb year 2020). Receptors were amplified or captured by the immunoSEQ multiplex PCR assay. The source is immuneACCESS, and TCRdb retained only in-frame sequences with V and J called. Part of the clones is not carried over; for the studies checked, unresolved V genes explain less than half of this, and the remainder is unexplained. For this sample there are roughly 100,000 clones; just under 95% appear just once. 1.5% to 2.5% of the sample goes to the ten largest clones. Sequenced sample: peripheral blood. The source is a woman between 45 and 65 years old with COVID-19, enrolled during active disease.

The chain joins TRBV19 to TRBJ2-1, with TRBD1 as a possible D gene (5 bases). The germline V and J ends were trimmed by 2 bases and 2 bases, with 7 bases remaining between them. Germline V gene sequence: CDR1 LNHDA, CDR2 SQIVND (reference sequence). The CDR3 contains 14 residues. Here the CDR3 DNA reads TGTGCCAGTAGTATACAGGGTCCCTACAATGAGCAGTTCTTC. It yields the protein CASSIQGPYNEQFF.

The J gene is TRBJ1-5, the V gene TRBV6-2 or TRBV6-3; no definite D call. The CDR3 length is 14 residues. Per germline, CDR1 MNHEY and CDR2 SVGEGT. V shed 2 bases and J shed 6 bases, with 11 bases lying between them. The CDR3 coding sequence is TGTGCCAGCAGTTACGGCGGGTTCGGTCAGCCCCAGCATTTT. Amino acids: CASSYGGFGQPQHF.

J is TRBJ2-3 and V is TRBV5-4; possible D gene TRBD2, 6 bases. Trimming took 0 bases from V and 3 from J, leaving 11 bases between them. This CDR3 contains 15 residues. CDR1 is SGHNT and CDR2 is YYREEE in the germline V gene (reference sequence). The DNA of the CDR3 is TGTGCCAGCAGCTTGGCTACTGGGGGGACAGATACGCAGTATTTT. Translating gives CASSLATGGTDTQYF.

This chain joins TRBV6-5 and TRBJ1-1, with D possibly matching TRBD1 (6 bases). Trimming shortened V by 6 bases and J by 2 bases, and 10 bases separated the two germline ends. This CDR3 is 13 amino acids long. Germline V gene lookup returns CDR1 MNHEY and CDR2 SVGAGI. The CDR3 sequence is CASRDSRNTEAFF. CDR3 coding DNA: TGTGCCAGCAGGGACAGTCGTAACACTGAAGCTTTCTTT.

The gene calls are TRBV3-1 (or the pseudogene TRBV3-2) and TRBJ1-5; D is perhaps TRBD1 (5 bases). CDR1 LGHDT and CDR2 YNNKEL come from the germline V gene (reference sequence). CDR3 length equals 15 residues. The germline V and J ends were trimmed by 1 base and 6 bases, with 13 bases remaining between them. This CDR3 reads CASSQGAGFLQPQHF. Here the CDR3 DNA reads TGTGCCAGCAGCCAAGGGGCAGGGTTCCTTCAGCCCCAGCATTTT.

CDR3 sequence (DNA): TGTGCCAGCAGTTACATGGATGGGCAATTTAATGAAAAACTGTTTTTT. Translated: CASSYMDGQFNEKLFF. J is TRBJ1-4 and V is TRBV6-2 or TRBV6-3; D remains ambiguous. There are 16 residues in the CDR3. V was trimmed by 2 bases and J by 4 bases, leaving 14 bases between them. The V gene's germline CDR1 is MNHEY and CDR2 SVGEGT.

The chain employs TRBV7-8 and TRBJ1-2; no clear D. Germline V gene sequence: CDR1 SGHVS, CDR2 FQNEAQ. CDR3 length equals 13 residues. Deletions cut 1 base from V and 4 bases from J, with 7 bases between. CDR3 in amino acids: CASSLEIFYGYTF. CDR3 nucleotide sequence: TGTGCCAGCAGCTTAGAAATATTCTATGGCTACACCTTC.

The CDR3 DNA sequence: TGTGCCAGTAGTATCACAAGCAACAGGGGACTAGCCAAAAACATTCAGTACTTC. Amino acids: CASSITSNRGLAKNIQYF. The genes are TRBV19 and TRBJ2-4; TRBD1 is a possible D gene (7 bases). Germline assignment: CDR1 LNHDA and CDR2 SQIVND (reference sequence). This CDR3 contains 18 residues. V was trimmed by 3 bases and J by 0 bases, leaving 18 bases between them.

The chain recombines TRBV7-2 with TRBJ2-3; D might be TRBD1 (5 bases). CDR1 and CDR2 (germline): SGHTA, FQGNSA. The CDR3 is made up of 14 amino acids. Trimming shortened V by 5 bases and J by 7 bases, and 16 bases separated the two germline ends. CDR3 region: CASSPRTSRHTQYF. Here the CDR3 DNA reads TGTGCCAGCAGCCCTAGGACATCCCGACATACGCAGTATTTT.

The rearrangement links TRBV6-5 to TRBJ1-2; tentative D call: TRBD1 (6 bases). This CDR3 is built from 15 residues. CDR1 and CDR2 (germline): MNHEY, SVGAGI. Between the trimmed V and J ends, which lost 5 bases and 1 base, there was a span of 14 bases. In DNA, the CDR3 is TGTGCCAGCAGTAGAACAGGGAGGGATAACTATGGCTACACCTTC. Its protein is CASSRTGRDNYGYTF.